Listed below are T cell receptor beta chains from one sample, sequenced in a study of OX40 agonist ivuxolimab in advanced cancers. Profiling relied on immunoSEQ multiplex PCR, and the TCRdb table lists in-frame clones only, not all of them. In the table there are tens of thousands of clones, about 90% of which are singletons. Specimen: CD4+ or CD8+ T cells sorted from blood, collected in a trial of the OX40 agonist ivuxolimab. The receptors stem from an adult with an advanced solid tumor such as melanoma, head and neck, liver or kidney cancer. Both conserved end residues are part of each CDR3. A D gene is named only where the DNA matches it firmly. Rows give clone size only sometimes, using once, few, many, or a class for an expanded clone.

v_gene: TRBV2
abundance: -
j_gene: TRBJ2-7
d_gene: -
CDR3nt: TGTGCCAGCAGCTTAGTTTCGTACGAGCAGTACTTC
CDR3aa: CASSLVSYEQYF

v_gene: TRBV4-2
abundance: -
j_gene: TRBJ1-1
d_gene: -
CDR3nt: TGTGCCAGCAGCCAAGGTTTTGAGAACACTGAAGCTTTCTTT
CDR3aa: CASSQGFENTEAFF

v_gene: TRBV5-1
abundance: -
j_gene: TRBJ2-5
d_gene: TRBD1
CDR3nt: TGCGCCAGCAGCTTAACAGGGGACCAAGAGACCCAGTACTTC
CDR3aa: CASSLTGDQETQYF

v_gene: TRBV15
abundance: -
j_gene: TRBJ2-1
d_gene: TRBD2
CDR3nt: TGTGCCACCAGCAGATATAGCGGGGGTGGCGGTGAGCAGTTCTTC
CDR3aa: CATSRYSGGGGEQFF

v_gene: TRBV19
abundance: -
j_gene: TRBJ2-5
d_gene: -
CDR3nt: TGTGCCAGTAGTACCCGACAGGGAGTACGGGAGCAGTACTTC
CDR3aa: CASSTRQGVREQYF

v_gene: TRBV6-6
abundance: -
j_gene: TRBJ2-7
d_gene: -
CDR3nt: TGTGCCAGCAGTTACTCGATTCTGGGGTTCGACGAGCAGTACTTC
CDR3aa: CASSYSILGFDEQYF

v_gene: TRBV7-9
abundance: -
j_gene: TRBJ1-6
d_gene: -
CDR3nt: TGTGCCAGCAGCTTCCGAGCCGAAAATTCACCCCTCCACTTT
CDR3aa: CASSFRAENSPLHF

v_gene: TRBV10-3
abundance: -
j_gene: TRBJ2-7
d_gene: -
CDR3nt: TGTGCCATCAGCAAGACCGGGACCGGGGCCTACGAGCAGTACTTC
CDR3aa: CAISKTGTGAYEQYF

v_gene: TRBV5-1
abundance: -
j_gene: TRBJ2-1
d_gene: -
CDR3nt: TGCGCCAGCAGCTTGTTAAGCATACTCTACAATGAGCAGTTCTTC
CDR3aa: CASSLLSILYNEQFF

v_gene: TRBV28
abundance: -
j_gene: TRBJ2-5
d_gene: -
CDR3nt: TGTGCCAGCAGATCGACGGGCTTTCCGGAGACCCAGTACTTC
CDR3aa: CASRSTGFPETQYF

v_gene: TRBV19
abundance: -
j_gene: TRBJ1-5
d_gene: -
CDR3nt: TGTGCCAGTAGTATGGCGGGGACAAGCCTGGGTCAGCCCCAGCATTTT
CDR3aa: CASSMAGTSLGQPQHF

v_gene: TRBV7-9
abundance: once
j_gene: TRBJ1-1
d_gene: TRBD1
CDR3nt: TGTGCCAGCAGCCCCCAGGGGGCGAGGTCCTTCTTT
CDR3aa: CASSPQGARSFF

v_gene: TRBV21-1
abundance: -
j_gene: TRBJ1-1
d_gene: -
CDR3nt: TGTGCCAGCAGCCAAGGGTATAAAGGAGGGAACACTGAAGCTTTCTTT
CDR3aa: CASSQGYKGGNTEAFF

v_gene: TRBV19
abundance: -
j_gene: TRBJ2-3
d_gene: -
CDR3nt: TGTGCCAGTAGTACCATGGACACAGATACGCAGTATTTT
CDR3aa: CASSTMDTDTQYF

v_gene: TRBV5-1
abundance: -
j_gene: TRBJ1-4
d_gene: -
CDR3nt: TGCGCCAGCAGCTTGTTATCAACTAATGAAAAACTGTTTTTT
CDR3aa: CASSLLSTNEKLFF

v_gene: TRBV19
abundance: -
j_gene: TRBJ2-3
d_gene: TRBD2
CDR3nt: TGTGCCAGTAGTATCGTCTGGCTAGCGGTAGAAGATACGCAGTATTTT
CDR3aa: CASSIVWLAVEDTQYF

v_gene: TRBV4-1
abundance: -
j_gene: TRBJ2-5
d_gene: -
CDR3nt: TGCGCCAGCAGCTACCTGTCGGAAGGTCGGGCGGAGACCCAGTACTTC
CDR3aa: CASSYLSEGRAETQYF

v_gene: TRBV5-1
abundance: -
j_gene: TRBJ1-4
d_gene: TRBD1
CDR3nt: TGCGCCAGCAGCAGTACAGGGGGAATAGGTGAAAAACTGTTTTTT
CDR3aa: CASSSTGGIGEKLFF

v_gene: TRBV10-3
abundance: -
j_gene: TRBJ2-1
d_gene: -
CDR3nt: TGTGCCATCAGTGAGCACCCAGGATCGGCCAATGAGCAGTTCTTC
CDR3aa: CAISEHPGSANEQFF

v_gene: TRBV28
abundance: -
j_gene: TRBJ2-7
d_gene: TRBD1
CDR3nt: TGTGCCAGCAACTTCGGGACAGCGGTCGAGCAGTACTTC
CDR3aa: CASNFGTAVEQYF

v_gene: TRBV23-1
abundance: -
j_gene: TRBJ2-4
d_gene: -
CDR3nt: TGCGCCGTGGGGGCCTGGGACATTCAGTACTTC
CDR3aa: CAVGAWDIQYF

v_gene: TRBV28
abundance: -
j_gene: TRBJ2-6
d_gene: -
CDR3nt: TGTGCCAGCAGTTTAGGCTCTGGGGCCAACGTCCTGACTTTC
CDR3aa: CASSLGSGANVLTF